This TCR beta chain appears in the sequencing data of a study of cytomegalovirus exposure and HLA in healthy donors. Germline V gene lookup returns CDR1 SGHTA and CDR2 FQGNSA. This CDR3 comprises 16 residues. The trim removed 5 bases at V and 3 bases at J, leaving 11 bases unmatched. Study-wide findings and caveats: Rare TCR sequences dominated, though some public TCRs recurred in many donors. Donors were assumed by presence/absence analyses to have roughly uniform sequencing depth.

Remarks on this clone: The antigen remains undetermined.

PCR involved 60 Vbeta and 13 Jbeta primers. Clones were read by immunoSEQ multiplex PCR, and TCRdb kept only the in-frame ones, dropping some. The sample yields 160,000 or so clones, about four fifths seen once. The chain recombines TRBV7-2 with TRBJ2-5; 8 positions match TRBD2. The sequenced sample was PBMCs. The sequence was collected from a man aged 25 to 40 in good health and CMV-seronegative. The CDR3 sequence is CASSPPPAGAKETQYF. CDR3 coding DNA: TGTGCCAGCAGCCCCCCCCCAGCGGGGGCCAAAGAGACCCAGTACTTC.